This T cell receptor (beta chain) originates from a study of T cells in Graves' hyperthyroidism and ophthalmopathy. This clonotype was detected ten times or more. RNA transcripts served as the template for amplifying TCR beta CDR3 regions. HTBI primers drove first-round RT-PCR of the TCR CDR3. One entry per CDR3 protein, called by TCRdb with MiXCR from the multiplex PCR reads. The repertoire has approximately 600,000 distinct CDR3 sequences, about 15% of them found once; the top ten carry about 4%. The CDR3 contains 15 residues. Trimming took 2 bases from V and 2 from J; bases not matched to a gene: 4. The V gene's germline CDR1 is MDHEN and CDR2 SYDVKM.

This rearrangement joins TRBV28 to TRBJ2-7, with 9 bases lining up with TRBD1. The sample was blood. This TCR came from a woman in her forties with Graves' ophthalmopathy. The CDR3 here is CASSLGTGSPYEQYF. CDR3 DNA sequence: TGTGCCAGCAGTTTAGGGACAGGGTCCCCCTACGAGCAGTACTTC.